Listed below are T cell receptor beta chains from one sample, sequenced in a study of cytomegalovirus exposure and HLA in healthy donors. Here immunoSEQ multiplex PCR was the method, and the copy in TCRdb shows in-frame clones only, minus some. The repertoire holds some 110,000 clones, approximately 70% seen once, with 8% to 9.5% in the top ten. What was sequenced was PBMCs. The receptors come from a man aged 30 to 39 in good health and CMV-seropositive. Both conserved end residues are part of each CDR3. A D gene is named only where the DNA matches it firmly. Not all rows give a size; the values are once, few, many and, for expanded clones, a class.

d_gene: .
v_gene: TRBV28
abundance: once
len: 14
j_gene: TRBJ1-5
CDR3aa: CANSPAGVNQPQHF
CDR3nt: TGTGCCAACAGTCCGGCAGGGGTCAATCAGCCCCAGCATTTT

d_gene: TRBD1
v_gene: TRBV5-1
abundance: .
len: 19
j_gene: TRBJ2-3
CDR3aa: CASSPGQGARRDRTDTQYF
CDR3nt: TGCGCCAGCAGCCCAGGACAGGGGGCTCGGAGAGATCGAACAGATACGCAGTATTTT

d_gene: TRBD1
v_gene: TRBV27
abundance: .
len: 13
j_gene: TRBJ1-2
CDR3aa: CASSDRQGVGYTF
CDR3nt: TGTGCCAGCAGTGACCGACAGGGGGTCGGCTACACCTTC

d_gene: .
v_gene: TRBV21-1
abundance: .
len: 15
j_gene: TRBJ1-5
CDR3aa: CASSPGTSVNQPQHF
CDR3nt: TGTGCCAGCAGCCCCGGGACTTCCGTAAATCAGCCCCAGCATTTT

d_gene: TRBD1
v_gene: TRBV2
abundance: .
len: 14
j_gene: TRBJ1-2
CDR3aa: CASSTGTGVYGYTF
CDR3nt: TGTGCCAGCAGTACCGGGACAGGGGTCTATGGCTACACCTTC

d_gene: TRBD1
v_gene: TRBV6-1
abundance: few
len: 14
j_gene: TRBJ1-3
CDR3aa: CASSERGHGNTIYF
CDR3nt: TGTGCCAGCAGTGAGAGGGGGCACGGAAACACCATATATTTT

d_gene: .
v_gene: TRBV7-9
abundance: .
len: 12
j_gene: TRBJ1-2
CDR3aa: CASSPAGGGYTF
CDR3nt: TGTGCCAGCAGCCCAGCCGGGGGGGGCTACACCTTC

d_gene: .
v_gene: TRBV11-3
abundance: .
len: 15
j_gene: TRBJ2-1
CDR3aa: CASSKGTSSYNEQFF
CDR3nt: TGTGCCAGCAGCAAAGGGACAAGCTCCTACAATGAGCAGTTCTTC

d_gene: TRBD2
v_gene: TRBV5-4
abundance: .
len: 16
j_gene: TRBJ2-3
CDR3aa: CASSSGLAGKTDTQYF
CDR3nt: TGTGCCAGCAGCTCGGGACTAGCGGGTAAAACAGATACGCAGTATTTT

d_gene: .
v_gene: TRBV10-1
abundance: .
len: 13
j_gene: TRBJ2-3
CDR3aa: CATSPGGTDTQYF
CDR3nt: TGCGCCACCAGTCCGGGAGGCACAGATACGCAGTATTTT

d_gene: .
v_gene: TRBV29-1
abundance: once
len: 15
j_gene: TRBJ2-3
CDR3aa: CSVRNPRASTDTQYF
CDR3nt: TGCAGCGTAAGGAACCCCAGGGCTAGCACAGATACGCAGTATTTT

d_gene: .
v_gene: TRBV29-1
abundance: few
len: 13
j_gene: TRBJ1-1
CDR3aa: CSVGRQDNTEAFF
CDR3nt: TGCAGCGTTGGCCGTCAGGATAACACTGAAGCTTTCTTT

d_gene: TRBD1
v_gene: TRBV11-2
abundance: few
len: 13
j_gene: TRBJ1-2
CDR3aa: CASSLWTGDGYTF
CDR3nt: TGTGCCAGCAGCTTATGGACAGGGGACGGCTACACCTTC

d_gene: .
v_gene: TRBV15
abundance: .
len: 14
j_gene: TRBJ1-5
CDR3aa: CATRIQGSNQPQHF
CDR3nt: TGTGCCACCAGGATACAGGGTAGCAATCAGCCCCAGCATTTT

d_gene: .
v_gene: TRBV6-5
abundance: .
len: 14
j_gene: TRBJ2-2
CDR3aa: CASSRTGNTGELFF
CDR3nt: TGTGCCAGCAGTAGGACGGGAAACACCGGGGAGCTGTTTTTT

d_gene: TRBD1
v_gene: TRBV4-3
abundance: .
len: 16
j_gene: TRBJ1-1
CDR3aa: CASSQALTGVRTEAFF
CDR3nt: TGCGCCAGCAGCCAAGCCCTAACAGGGGTAAGGACTGAAGCTTTCTTT

d_gene: .
v_gene: TRBV7-9
abundance: once
len: 15
j_gene: TRBJ1-2
CDR3aa: CASSFDGGPNYGYTF
CDR3nt: TGTGCCAGCAGCTTCGACGGGGGGCCTAACTATGGCTACACCTTC

d_gene: .
v_gene: TRBV28
abundance: .
len: 13
j_gene: TRBJ1-2
CDR3aa: CASSEGGNYGYTF
CDR3nt: TGTGCCAGCAGTGAAGGGGGAAACTATGGCTACACCTTC

d_gene: TRBD2
v_gene: TRBV7-6
abundance: .
len: 22
j_gene: TRBJ2-2
CDR3aa: CASSLPSPGTSGGEPITGELFF
CDR3nt: TGTGCCAGCAGCTTACCCTCGCCCGGGACTAGCGGGGGGGAACCAATCACCGGGGAGCTGTTTTTT

d_gene: .
v_gene: TRBV19
abundance: few
len: 17
j_gene: TRBJ1-5
CDR3aa: CASTSLSLGGGNQPQHF
CDR3nt: TGTGCCAGTACCTCATTGAGTCTGGGAGGGGGCAATCAGCCCCAGCATTTT

d_gene: .
v_gene: TRBV18
abundance: once
len: 14
j_gene: TRBJ1-5
CDR3aa: CASSPRQGNQPQHF
CDR3nt: TGTGCCAGCTCACCCCGACAGGGCAATCAGCCCCAGCATTTT

d_gene: TRBD2
v_gene: TRBV6-6
abundance: .
len: 14
j_gene: TRBJ2-3
CDR3aa: CASSFAGETDTQYF
CDR3nt: TGTGCCAGCAGTTTCGCGGGAGAGACAGATACGCAGTATTTT

d_gene: TRBD1
v_gene: TRBV6-1
abundance: .
len: 13
j_gene: TRBJ1-2
CDR3aa: CASMRGPAYGYTF
CDR3nt: TGTGCCAGCATGAGGGGGCCGGCGTATGGCTACACCTTC

d_gene: TRBD2
v_gene: TRBV29-1
abundance: .
len: 15
j_gene: TRBJ2-1
CDR3aa: CSVEIGTSYNNEQFF
CDR3nt: TGCAGCGTTGAAATCGGGACTAGCTATAACAATGAGCAGTTCTTC

d_gene: TRBD2
v_gene: TRBV27
abundance: .
len: 13
j_gene: TRBJ2-5
CDR3aa: CASSWAGAETQYF
CDR3nt: TGTGCCAGCAGTTGGGCGGGAGCGGAGACCCAGTACTTC

d_gene: TRBD2
v_gene: TRBV7-8
abundance: .
len: 17
j_gene: TRBJ2-5
CDR3aa: CASSLGLAGGAVETQYF
CDR3nt: TGTGCCAGCAGCTTAGGCCTAGCGGGAGGTGCAGTGGAGACCCAGTACTTC

d_gene: TRBD1
v_gene: TRBV11-2
abundance: few
len: 15
j_gene: TRBJ1-2
CDR3aa: CASSPSGQLNYGYTF
CDR3nt: TGTGCCAGCAGCCCATCGGGACAGCTTAACTATGGCTACACCTTC

d_gene: .
v_gene: TRBV5-1
abundance: .
len: 16
j_gene: TRBJ2-2
CDR3aa: CASSLRRDGGTGELFF
CDR3nt: TGCGCCAGCAGCTTGCGCAGGGACGGGGGCACCGGGGAGCTGTTTTTT

d_gene: TRBD1
v_gene: TRBV10-1
abundance: .
len: 14
j_gene: TRBJ1-1
CDR3aa: CASSGDRRDTEAFF
CDR3nt: TGCGCCAGCAGTGGGGACAGGAGGGACACTGAAGCTTTCTTT

d_gene: TRBD1
v_gene: TRBV29-1
abundance: once
len: 13
j_gene: TRBJ2-3
CDR3aa: CSVETGGSDTQYF
CDR3nt: TGCAGCGTTGAAACAGGGGGTTCAGATACGCAGTATTTT